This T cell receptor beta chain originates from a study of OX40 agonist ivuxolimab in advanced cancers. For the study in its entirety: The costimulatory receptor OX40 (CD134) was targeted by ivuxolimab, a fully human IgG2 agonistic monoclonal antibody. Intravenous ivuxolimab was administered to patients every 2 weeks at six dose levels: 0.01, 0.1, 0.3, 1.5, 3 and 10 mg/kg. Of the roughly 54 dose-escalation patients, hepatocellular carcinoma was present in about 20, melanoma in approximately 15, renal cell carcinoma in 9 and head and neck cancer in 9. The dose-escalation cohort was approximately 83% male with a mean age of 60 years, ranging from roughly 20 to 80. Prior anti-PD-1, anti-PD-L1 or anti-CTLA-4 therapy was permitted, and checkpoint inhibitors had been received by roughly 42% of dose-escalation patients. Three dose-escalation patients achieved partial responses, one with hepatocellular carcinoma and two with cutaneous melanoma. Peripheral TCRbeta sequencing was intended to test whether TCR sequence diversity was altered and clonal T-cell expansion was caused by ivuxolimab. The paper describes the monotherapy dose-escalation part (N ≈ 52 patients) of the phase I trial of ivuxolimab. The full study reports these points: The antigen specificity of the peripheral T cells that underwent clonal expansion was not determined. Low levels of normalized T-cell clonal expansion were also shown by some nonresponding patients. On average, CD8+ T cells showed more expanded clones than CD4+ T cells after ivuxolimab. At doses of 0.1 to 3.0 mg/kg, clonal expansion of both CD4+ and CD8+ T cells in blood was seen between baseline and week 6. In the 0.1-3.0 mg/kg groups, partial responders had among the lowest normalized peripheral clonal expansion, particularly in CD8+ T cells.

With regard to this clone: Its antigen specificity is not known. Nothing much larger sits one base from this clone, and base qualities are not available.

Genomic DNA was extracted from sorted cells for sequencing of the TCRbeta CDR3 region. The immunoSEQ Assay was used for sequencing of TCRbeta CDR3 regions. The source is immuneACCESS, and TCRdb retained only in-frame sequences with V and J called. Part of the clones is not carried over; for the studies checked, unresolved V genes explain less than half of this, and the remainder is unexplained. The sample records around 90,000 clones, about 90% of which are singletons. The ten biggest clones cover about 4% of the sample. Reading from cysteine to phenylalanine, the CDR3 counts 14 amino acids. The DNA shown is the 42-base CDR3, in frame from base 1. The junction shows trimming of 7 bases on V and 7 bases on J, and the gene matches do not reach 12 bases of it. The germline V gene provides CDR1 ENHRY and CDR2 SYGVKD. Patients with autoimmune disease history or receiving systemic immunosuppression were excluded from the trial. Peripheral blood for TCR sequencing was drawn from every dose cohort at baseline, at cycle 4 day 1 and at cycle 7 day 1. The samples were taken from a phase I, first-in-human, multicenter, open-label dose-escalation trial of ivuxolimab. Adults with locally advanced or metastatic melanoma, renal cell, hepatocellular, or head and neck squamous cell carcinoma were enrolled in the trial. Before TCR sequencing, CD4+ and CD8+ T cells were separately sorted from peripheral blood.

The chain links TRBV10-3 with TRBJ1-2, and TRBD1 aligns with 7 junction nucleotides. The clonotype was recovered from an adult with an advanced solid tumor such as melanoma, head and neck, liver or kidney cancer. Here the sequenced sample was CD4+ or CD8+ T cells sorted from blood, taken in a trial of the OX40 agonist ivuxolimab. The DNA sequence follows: TGTGCCATCAACCCTGCCAGACAGGGTGTTGGCTACACCTTC. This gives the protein CAINPARQGVGYTF.